These 18 T cell receptor beta chains were sequenced from one sample in a study of blood T cell repertoires in COVID-19. Sequenced by immunoSEQ multiplex PCR; TCRdb stores in-frame clones only, minus some. The sample carries some 150,000 clones, around 87% recorded once. Source material: peripheral blood. These receptors were taken from a woman aged 45-59 years with active or convalescent COVID-19.

As for this clone: At one end the junction does not follow the germline gene, possibly because of a read error. The chain couples TRBV28 to TRBJ1-6; 10 bases map to TRBD1. CDR3 length: 15 amino acids. CDR1 and CDR2 from the germline V gene are MDHEN and SYDVKM. The CDR3 region has the DNA TGTGCTAGCAGTTTGCCCGGGACAGGGGTGTCACCCCTCCACTTT. This codes for CASSLPGTGVSPLHF.

J is TRBJ1-3 and V is TRBV3-1 (or the pseudogene TRBV3-2); D is ambiguous. The V gene's germline CDR1 is LGHDT and CDR2 YNNKEL (reference sequence). Trimming left V 3 bases short and J 0 bases short, with 6 bases between. The CDR3 is made up of 14 amino acids. The CDR3 DNA reads as TGTGCCAGCAGCCAGACTGGCTCTGGAAACACCATATATTTT. This sequence encodes CASSQTGSGNTIYF.

The chain links TRBV4-3 to TRBJ2-5; TRBD2 aligns across 7 bases. The V segment lost 1 base and the J segment 2 bases; nucleotides outside the gene matches: 4. The CDR3 extends over 15 amino acids. Looked up from germline, CDR1 is LGHNA and CDR2 is YSLEER. CDR3 sequence reads: CASSQGLAVQETQYF. In DNA, the CDR3 is TGCGCCAGCAGCCAAGGGCTAGCGGTGCAAGAGACCCAGTACTTC.

The chain combines TRBV19 with TRBJ2-1, with D possibly TRBD2 on 6 matching bases. The CDR3 totals 14 residues. The germline V gene encodes CDR1 LNHDA and CDR2 SQIVND (reference sequence). Trimming took 6 bases from V and 5 from J, leaving 14 bases between them. In DNA, the CDR3 is TGTGCCAGTAGGGAACTGGGGGGAGACAATGAGCAGTTCTTC. Protein sequence: CASRELGGDNEQFF.

The genes are TRBV28 and TRBJ2-4; D is perhaps TRBD1 (5 bases). Trimming pared 5 bases from V and 5 bases from J, leaving 10 bases between. Per the germline V gene, CDR1 is MDHEN and CDR2 is SYDVKM. The CDR3 runs to 13 residues. The CDR3: CASSDGAQNIQYF. The CDR3 nucleotides are TGTGCCAGCAGTGATGGGGCGCAAAACATTCAGTACTTC.

The chain links TRBV18 to TRBJ1-5; TRBD1 aligns across 11 bases. CDR1 is KGHSH and CDR2 is LQKENI in the germline V gene. V gave up 5 bases and J gave up 7 bases; unmatched junction bases: 7. The CDR3 runs 15 residues. The CDR3 reads CASSVDRGREQPQHF. For the CDR3, the DNA is TGTGCCAGCTCAGTGGACAGGGGGCGCGAGCAGCCCCAGCATTTT.

The chain has TRBV27 and TRBJ1-2; D is unresolved. The CDR3 is 14 residues long. CDR1 and CDR2 (germline): MNHEY, SMNVEV (reference sequence). V was shortened by 4 bases and J by 7 bases, with 16 bases between the two germline ends. Written as DNA, the CDR3 is TGTGCCAGCAGTTCGGGGTGGATTTTGGGTGGCTACACCTTC. It codes for CASSSGWILGGYTF.

This chain joins TRBV3-1 (or the pseudogene TRBV3-2) and TRBJ2-6; possible D gene TRBD2, 5 bases. The CDR3 has 16 residues. Per germline, CDR1 LGHDT and CDR2 YNNKEL (reference sequence). The V gene lost 1 base and the J gene lost 2 bases, with 9 bases spanning the gap. The CDR3 reads CASSQGGGTGANVLTF. DNA for the CDR3: TGTGCCAGCAGCCAAGGTGGAGGAACTGGGGCCAACGTCCTGACTTTC.

V usage is TRBV5-6 and J usage is TRBJ1-4; 10 positions agree with TRBD1. This CDR3 comprises 18 residues. Germline V gene lookup returns CDR1 SGHDT and CDR2 YYEEEE. J gave up 0 bases and V 0 bases, and 5 bases lay outside the gene matches. The CDR3 here is CASSLGGGTGATNEKLFF. CDR3 bases: TGTGCCAGCAGCTTGGGGGGAGGGACAGGGGCAACTAATGAAAAACTGTTTTTT.

This chain links TRBV18 with TRBJ1-6; 9 bases agree with TRBD1. The ends lost 6 bases at V and 6 bases at J; junction bases unmatched: 3. The CDR3 covers 14 residues. Per the germline V gene, CDR1 is KGHSH and CDR2 is LQKENI. For the CDR3, the DNA is TGTGCCAGCTCCGGGACAGGGCTTAATTCACCCCTCCACTTT. Translated, it gives CASSGTGLNSPLHF.

The V and J genes are TRBV10-3 and TRBJ1-5; 7 nucleotides align to TRBD1. The CDR3 covers 15 residues. Germline lookup yields CDR1 ENHRY and CDR2 SYGVKD. The V segment lost 3 bases and the J segment 6 bases; nucleotides outside the gene matches: 8. The CDR3 loop reads CAISDPDRDGQPQHF. The CDR3 DNA sequence: TGTGCCATCAGTGATCCTGACAGGGACGGTCAGCCCCAGCATTTT.

The chain joins TRBV29-1 to TRBJ2-7, with a possible D match to TRBD1 (6 bases). V was trimmed by 8 bases and J by 6 bases, leaving 14 bases between them. CDR3 size: 11 residues. Germline V gene sequence: CDR1 SQVTM, CDR2 ANQGSEA. CDR3 residues: CSIGQNPEQYF. CDR3 sequence (DNA): TGCAGCATCGGACAGAACCCCGAGCAGTACTTC.

This chain joins TRBV4-1 and TRBJ1-5; D not resolved. CDR3 length: 13 amino acids. Trimming left V 1 base short and J 7 bases short, with 8 bases between. CDR1 is MGHRA, CDR2 YSYEKL, per germline. CDR3 sequence (DNA): TGCGCCAGCAGCCAAGGAGCCCCACAGCCCCAGCATTTT. Translating gives CASSQGAPQPQHF.

The chain carries TRBV9 and TRBJ1-1; a weak D match, TRBD1 (5 bases). CDR1 is SGDLS and CDR2 is YYNGEE in the germline V gene. This CDR3 is 15 amino acids long. The germline V and J ends were trimmed by 0 bases and 0 bases, with 9 bases remaining between them. The chain's CDR3 is CASSVGSTVNTEAFF. The CDR3 DNA is TGTGCCAGCAGCGTAGGGTCGACAGTGAACACTGAAGCTTTCTTT.

The rearrangement joins TRBV5-4 to TRBJ1-1, with a weak D call TRBD1 (5 bases). The CDR3 has 13 residues. Trimming pared 2 bases from V and 2 bases from J, leaving 7 bases between. Germline loops: CDR1 SGHNT, CDR2 YYREEE (reference sequence). CDR3 region: CASSFRVNTEAFF. In DNA, the CDR3 is TGTGCCAGCAGCTTCAGGGTTAACACTGAAGCTTTCTTT.

The V and J genes are TRBV4-1 and TRBJ2-7; perhaps TRBD1 as D (5 bases). Germline V gene lookup returns CDR1 MGHRA and CDR2 YSYEKL. The CDR3 runs to 15 residues. V lost 1 base to trimming and J lost 3 bases, with 13 bases between them. Here the CDR3 DNA reads TGCGCCAGCAGCCAAGTGTTATCGGACAACTACGAGCAGTACTTC. This gives the protein CASSQVLSDNYEQYF.

This clone was recorded once. The genes are TRBV11-1 and TRBJ1-1, with 11 bases lining up with TRBD1. The CDR3 is 16 amino acids. Germline lookup yields CDR1 SGHAT and CDR2 FQDESV (reference sequence). Losses at the gene ends were 5 bases for V and 6 bases for J; bases not matched to a gene: 11. The CDR3 DNA follows: TGTGCCAGCAGCCCTCGAAGAGGACAGGGGGCCGCTGAAGCTTTCTTT. It yields the protein CASSPRRGQGAAEAFF.

This rearrangement joins TRBV27 to TRBJ2-7; 12 nucleotides align to TRBD1. After removal of 4 bases from V and 7 bases from J, the junction contained 8 bases not matched to a gene. Looked up from germline, CDR1 is MNHEY and CDR2 is SMNVEV (reference sequence). CDR3 length equals 15 residues. CDR3 sequence reads: CASSWGTGGGGEQYF. CDR3 DNA sequence: TGTGCCAGCAGTTGGGGGACAGGGGGCGGTGGTGAGCAGTACTTC.